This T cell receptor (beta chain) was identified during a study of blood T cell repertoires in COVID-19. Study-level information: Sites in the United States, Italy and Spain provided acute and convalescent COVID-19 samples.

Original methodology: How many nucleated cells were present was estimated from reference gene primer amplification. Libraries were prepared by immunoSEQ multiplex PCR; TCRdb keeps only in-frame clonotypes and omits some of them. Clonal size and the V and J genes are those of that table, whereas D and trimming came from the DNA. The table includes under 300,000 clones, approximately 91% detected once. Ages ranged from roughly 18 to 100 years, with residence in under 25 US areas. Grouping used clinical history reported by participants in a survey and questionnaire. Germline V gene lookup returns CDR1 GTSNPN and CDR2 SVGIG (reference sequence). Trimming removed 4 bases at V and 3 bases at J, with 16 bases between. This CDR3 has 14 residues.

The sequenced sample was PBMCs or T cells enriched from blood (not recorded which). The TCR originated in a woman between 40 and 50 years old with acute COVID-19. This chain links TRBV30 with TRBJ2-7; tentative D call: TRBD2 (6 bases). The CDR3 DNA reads TGTGCCTGGACCCCGGTGGCGGGATACTACGAGCAGTACTTC. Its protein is CAWTPVAGYYEQYF.